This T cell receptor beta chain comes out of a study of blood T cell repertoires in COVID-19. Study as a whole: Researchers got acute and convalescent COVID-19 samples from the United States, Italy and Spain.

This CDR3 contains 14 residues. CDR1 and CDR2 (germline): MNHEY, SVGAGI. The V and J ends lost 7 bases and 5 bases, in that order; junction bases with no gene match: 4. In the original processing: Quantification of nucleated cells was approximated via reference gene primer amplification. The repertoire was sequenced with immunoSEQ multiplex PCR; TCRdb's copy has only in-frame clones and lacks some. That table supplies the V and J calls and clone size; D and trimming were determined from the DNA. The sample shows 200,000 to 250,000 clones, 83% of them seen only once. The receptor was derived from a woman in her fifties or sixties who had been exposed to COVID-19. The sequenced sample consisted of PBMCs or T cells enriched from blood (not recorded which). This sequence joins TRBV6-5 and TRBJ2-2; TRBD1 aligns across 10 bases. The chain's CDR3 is CASNRDRGTGELFF. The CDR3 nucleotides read TGTGCCAGCAACAGGGACAGGGGAACCGGGGAGCTGTTTTTT.